The 18 T cell receptor beta chains below all came from one sample that was sequenced in a study of blood T cell repertoires in COVID-19. The repertoire was sequenced with immunoSEQ multiplex PCR; TCRdb's copy has only in-frame clones and lacks some. The data show 150,000 to 200,000 clones, more than 65% seen once. The sequenced material came from peripheral blood. All receptors derive from an older woman with COVID-19, enrolled during active disease.

The gene calls are TRBV2 and TRBJ1-6; TRBD1 aligns across 7 bases. Trimming removed 3 bases from V and 8 bases from J; junction bases left unmatched: 13. Germline-derived CDR1 and CDR2 are SNHLY and FYNNEI. This CDR3 comprises 17 residues. CDR3 sequence reads: CASSEPRRRDSHSPLHF. The CDR3 DNA is TGTGCCAGCAGTGAGCCGAGACGCCGGGACAGTCATTCACCCCTCCACTTT.

The chain couples TRBV5-6 to TRBJ2-2; unclear D gene. This CDR3 is 14 amino acids long. The ends were cut back, 0 bases at V and 2 bases at J, with 5 bases in the middle. Germline V gene sequence: CDR1 SGHDT, CDR2 YYEEEE. The CDR3 DNA follows: TGTGCCAGCAGCTTGGATCTTAACACCGGGGAGCTGTTTTTT. Protein sequence: CASSLDLNTGELFF.

The chain links TRBV27 to TRBJ2-1, with D tentatively TRBD1 (6 bases). Per germline, CDR1 MNHEY and CDR2 SMNVEV (reference sequence). With 3 bases removed from V and 2 bases from J, the gap between germline ends came to 11 bases. The CDR3 spans 15 residues. This CDR3 reads CASSFYQGPYNEQFF. The CDR3 DNA follows: TGTGCCAGCAGTTTCTACCAGGGGCCCTACAATGAGCAGTTCTTC.

This sequence joins TRBV5-8 and TRBJ1-4; 7 bases line up with TRBD1. Germline trimming cut 3 bases from V and 2 bases from J; bases unmatched to any gene: 1. The germline CDR1 and CDR2 sequences are SGHTS and YDEGEE. The CDR3 is 14 amino acids. CDR3 DNA sequence: TGTGCCAGCAGCTCACAGGGGACTAATGAAAAACTGTTTTTT. Translated: CASSSQGTNEKLFF.

V gene TRBV30 combines with J gene TRBJ1-5, with 7 bases identical to TRBD1. CDR3 length equals 15 residues. The junction had 7 bases not matched to a gene; V was cut back by 2 bases and J by 3 bases. CDR1 is GTSNPN, CDR2 SVGIG, per germline (reference sequence). The CDR3 here is CAWSSGTVYNQPQHF. As DNA, the CDR3 is TGTGCCTGGAGTTCCGGGACAGTTTACAATCAGCCCCAGCATTTT.

The chain carries TRBV28 and TRBJ1-5; D remains ambiguous. This CDR3 has 16 residues. The V gene's germline CDR1 is MDHEN and CDR2 SYDVKM. The ends were cut back, 3 bases at V and 0 bases at J, with 12 bases in the middle. The CDR3 region is CASSFYHLNSNQPQHF. DNA for the CDR3: TGTGCCAGCAGTTTCTATCATCTTAATAGCAATCAGCCCCAGCATTTT.

V is TRBV13 and J is TRBJ2-3; 8 bases align to TRBD2. Unmatched junction bases numbered 7, after V lost 1 base and J lost 7 bases. Germline loops: CDR1 PRHDT, CDR2 FYEKMQ (reference sequence). The CDR3 consists of 15 residues. CDR3 sequence: CASSLEAGGLNTQYF. CDR3 DNA: TGTGCCAGCAGCTTAGAGGCGGGAGGTTTAAATACGCAGTATTTT.

The CDR3 is CASRGSTGTGYGIQYF. DNA for the CDR3: TGTGCCAGCAGGGGCTCTACGGGGACAGGGTATGGCATTCAGTACTTC. V gene TRBV2 combines with J gene TRBJ2-4, with TRBD1 matching 9 bases. V trimming: 6 bases; J trimming: 9 bases; junction bases outside the gene matches: 15. CDR1 and CDR2 from the germline V gene are SNHLY and FYNNEI. There are 16 residues in the CDR3.

The chain recombines TRBV10-1 with TRBJ2-2, with 7 bases matching TRBD2. The length of the CDR3 is 15 residues. CDR1 is WNHNN and CDR2 is SYGVQD in the germline V gene (reference sequence). V gave up 4 bases and J gave up 5 bases; unmatched junction bases: 7. CDR3 DNA sequence: TGCGCCAGCAGTGCCCTGGGAGGGAAGACCGGGGAGCTGTTTTTT. This gives the protein CASSALGGKTGELFF.

This clone has more than one count but fewer than ten. This chain joins TRBV6-5 and TRBJ1-6, with D perhaps matching TRBD1 (5 bases). There are 14 residues in the CDR3. V was pared by 11 bases and J by 8 bases, with 19 bases between. CDR1 is MNHEY, CDR2 SVGAGI, per germline. The DNA for the CDR3 is TGTGCCTCTCGCCATGGAACAGGCTATTCACCCCTCCACTTT. This sequence encodes CASRHGTGYSPLHF.

The V call is TRBV27, the J call TRBJ1-2, with 8 bases lining up with TRBD1. The germline CDR1 and CDR2 sequences are MNHEY and SMNVEV (reference sequence). V lost 5 bases, J lost 3 bases, and 2 bases stayed unmatched. The CDR3 totals 13 residues. CDR3 in DNA: TGTGCCAGCAGTCCGGACAGGGACTATGGCTACACCTTC. This translates into CASSPDRDYGYTF.

The rearrangement joins TRBV6-6 to TRBJ2-2, with a possible D match to TRBD2 (6 bases). Germline CDR1 and CDR2: MNHNY and SVGAGI (reference sequence). V gave up 5 bases and J gave up 5 bases, with 9 bases separating them. The CDR3 is made up of 13 amino acids. CDR3 bases: TGTGCCAGCAGTCGAGGGACTACCGGGGAGCTGTTTTTT. Amino acids: CASSRGTTGELFF.

The rearrangement joins TRBV29-1 to TRBJ2-7, with 7 bases aligning to TRBD1. Germline loops: CDR1 SQVTM, CDR2 ANQGSEA. The J segment lost 3 bases and the V segment lost 4 bases, leaving 6 bases of the junction unmatched. There are 13 residues in the CDR3. CDR3 protein: CSVVGTVNYEQYF. Here the CDR3 DNA reads TGCAGCGTTGTTGGGACAGTCAACTACGAGCAGTACTTC.

The chain employs TRBV5-1 and TRBJ2-7; 7 bases are a match to TRBD1. The CDR3 consists of 16 residues. V was clipped by 1 base and J by 3 bases; unmatched bases: 10. Germline loops: CDR1 SGHRS, CDR2 YFSETQ. The CDR3 bases are TGCGCCAGCAGCTTGCCAGAGGGGGCTGGGATCTACGAGCAGTACTTC. Its translation: CASSLPEGAGIYEQYF.

The chain uses TRBV6-4 and TRBJ2-7, with 7 bases matching TRBD1. The germline V gene encodes CDR1 MRHNA and CDR2 SNTAGT. The CDR3 is 18 residues long. Trimming cost V 0 bases and J 2 bases; bases outside gene matches: 13. DNA of the CDR3: TGTGCCAGCAGTGACTCGGACTTTGACAGGGCGAACCCCTACGAGCAGTACGTC. Its protein product is CASSDSDFDRANPYEQYV.

The chain links TRBV5-6 to TRBJ1-3, with a weak D call TRBD1 (5 bases). The CDR3 length is 15 residues. The V gene lost 0 bases and the J gene lost 3 bases, with 10 bases spanning the gap. The germline gives CDR1 SGHDT, CDR2 YYEEEE. This CDR3 is CASSLVGEVGNTIYF. The DNA of the CDR3 is TGTGCCAGCAGCTTGGTAGGGGAAGTTGGAAACACCATATATTTT.

The J gene is TRBJ1-1, the V gene TRBV9; possible D gene TRBD1, 6 bases. V lost 1 base, J lost 3 bases, and 7 bases lay in between. CDR3 length equals 13 residues. Germline V gives CDR1 SGDLS, CDR2 YYNGEE. CDR3 region: CASSVYRDTEAFF. Written as DNA, the CDR3 is TGTGCCAGCAGCGTATACAGGGACACTGAAGCTTTCTTT.

This chain uses TRBV15 with TRBJ2-2; 9 bases map to TRBD2. This CDR3 comprises 17 residues. The ends lost 1 base at V and 3 bases at J; junction bases unmatched: 6. From germline, CDR1 is LNHNV and CDR2 YYDKDF (reference sequence). CDR3 in amino acids: CATSRVGGRAHTGELFF. As DNA, the CDR3 is TGTGCCACCAGCAGAGTGGGCGGGAGGGCCCACACCGGGGAGCTGTTTTTT.